This passage covers 28 T cell receptor beta chains from one sample sequenced in a study of blood T cell repertoires in COVID-19. This table comes from immunoSEQ multiplex PCR, and its TCRdb copy is limited to in-frame clones, with some not included. The data hold around 150,000 clones, with about 86% observed a single time. Input material: peripheral blood. All receptors come from a man between 65 and 85 years old with acute or convalescent COVID-19.

The chain recombines TRBV24-1 with TRBJ1-4; 9 nucleotides match TRBD1. CDR3 length: 15 residues. Germline V gene sequence: CDR1 KGHDR, CDR2 SFDVKD. The V gene end was trimmed by 4 bases and the J gene end by 7 bases; junction bases not matched to a gene: 6. CDR3 sequence: CATSDSGQGREKLFF. The CDR3 region has the DNA TGTGCCACCAGTGACTCGGGACAGGGACGTGAAAAACTGTTTTTT.

The genes are TRBV5-1 and TRBJ2-5; 9 nucleotides match TRBD2. Trimming at V came to 2 bases and at J to 4 bases, leaving 9 bases not matched to a gene. CDR1 and CDR2 (germline): SGHRS, YFSETQ. The length of the CDR3 is 16 residues. CDR3 amino acids: CASSLIPGLARETQYF. Written as DNA, the CDR3 is TGCGCCAGCAGCTTAATCCCGGGACTAGCCAGAGAGACCCAGTACTTC.

The rearrangement links TRBV4-1 to TRBJ2-1; the D gene is possibly TRBD2 (5 bases). This CDR3 comprises 16 residues. Trimming pared 4 bases from V and 0 bases from J, leaving 13 bases between. CDR1 is MGHRA and CDR2 is YSYEKL in the germline V gene. The CDR3 coding sequence is TGCGCCAGCAGCCCGGACTCGAGTGTCTCCTACAATGAGCAGTTCTTC. Translating it yields CASSPDSSVSYNEQFF.

V usage is TRBV30 and J usage is TRBJ1-2; D uncertain. The CDR3 contains 13 residues. The V gene lost 2 bases and the J gene lost 4 bases, with 11 bases spanning the gap. The germline V gene has CDR1 GTSNPN and CDR2 SVGIG (reference sequence). CDR3 bases: TGTGCCTGGAGTCCGCCCGGCGGCTATGGCTACACCTTC. Protein: CAWSPPGGYGYTF.

This rearrangement joins TRBV2 to TRBJ2-5; 10 nucleotides match TRBD2. This CDR3 spans 14 amino acids. V trimming: 8 bases; J trimming: 4 bases; junction bases outside the gene matches: 7. From germline, CDR1 is SNHLY and CDR2 FYNNEI. CDR3 sequence (DNA): TGTGCCAGCGGACCGGGACTAGCGATAGAGACCCAGTACTTC. It specifies CASGPGLAIETQYF.

This sequence joins TRBV19 and TRBJ2-1; 13 nucleotides match TRBD2. J gave up 7 bases and V 4 bases, and 10 bases lay outside the gene matches. The CDR3 spans 17 residues. CDR1 is LNHDA and CDR2 is SQIVND in the germline V gene (reference sequence). CDR3 DNA sequence: TGTGCCAGTAGTACCCCGACTAGCGGGAGGCACCTAAATGAGCAGTTCTTC. Amino acids: CASSTPTSGRHLNEQFF.

The chain is built from TRBV4-1 and TRBJ2-1; the match to TRBD2 covers 9 bases. CDR1 is MGHRA, CDR2 YSYEKL, per germline. The CDR3 contains 16 residues. Unmatched junction bases numbered 6, after V lost 0 bases and J lost 6 bases. The CDR3 reads CASSQERAGGLNEQFF. DNA for the CDR3: TGCGCCAGCAGCCAAGAAAGGGCGGGGGGGCTCAATGAGCAGTTCTTC.

The gene calls are TRBV28 and TRBJ2-1; 9 bases match TRBD2. Germline CDR1 MDHEN, CDR2 SYDVKM. This CDR3 comprises 15 residues. Trimming at V came to 2 bases and at J to 5 bases, leaving 4 bases not matched to a gene. In DNA form, the CDR3 reads TGTGCCAGCAGTTTAGCGGGAGGGCCCAACAATGAGCAGTTCTTC. This codes for CASSLAGGPNNEQFF.

The CDR3 spells CASSWTSSNTGELFF. The CDR3 coding sequence is TGCGCCAGCAGCTGGACTAGCTCGAACACCGGGGAGCTGTTTTTT. The chain recombines TRBV10-2 with TRBJ2-2; 8 positions match TRBD2. CDR1 is WSHSY and CDR2 is SAAADI in the germline V gene. V was pared by 6 bases and J by 0 bases, with 3 bases of the junction left unmatched. The CDR3 has 15 amino acids.

The genes are TRBV4-3 and TRBJ2-7; 11 nucleotides align to TRBD2. This CDR3 is 19 amino acids long. The germline V gene has CDR1 LGHNA and CDR2 YSLEER. After removal of 0 bases from V and 5 bases from J, the junction contained 15 bases not matched to a gene. CDR3 nucleotide sequence: TGCGCCAGCAGCCAAGAGGTAGCGGGAGGGCCATTCGAGCACGACGAGCAGTACTTC. It yields the protein CASSQEVAGGPFEHDEQYF.

The chain joins TRBV6-5 to TRBJ2-7, with TRBD2 matching 7 bases. The CDR3 runs 14 residues. CDR1 and CDR2 (germline): MNHEY, SVGAGI. The V and J ends lost 5 bases and 2 bases, in that order; junction bases with no gene match: 6. This chain's CDR3 is CASSPELATYEQYF. In DNA form, the CDR3 reads TGTGCCAGCAGTCCCGAACTAGCGACCTACGAGCAGTACTTC.

This clone was counted once. The chain carries TRBV28 and TRBJ2-1; TRBD2 aligns across 10 bases. CDR3 length: 16 residues. Germline CDR1 and CDR2: MDHEN and SYDVKM. V was pared by 3 bases and J by 0 bases, with 2 bases of the junction left unmatched. DNA of the CDR3: TGTGCCAGCAGTTTTAGGACTAGCGGCTCCTACAATGAGCAGTTCTTC. As protein: CASSFRTSGSYNEQFF.

This clone was seen a few times. The rearrangement joins TRBV19 to TRBJ2-3; 9 nucleotides match TRBD2. V dropped 6 bases and J dropped 3; count of bases not matched to a gene: 1. Germline CDR1 LNHDA, CDR2 SQIVND (reference sequence). CDR3 length equals 13 residues. For the CDR3, the DNA is TGTGCCAGTAGCACTAGCGGGACAGATACGCAGTATTTT. It specifies CASSTSGTDTQYF.

This chain connects TRBV21-1 to TRBJ2-7; the DNA was not used to check the table's D call, TRBD1. TRBV21-1 is designated a pseudogene. The CDR3 contains 14 residues. The chain's CDR3 is CASSKATGNNEQYF. Written as DNA, the CDR3 is TGTGCCAGCAGCAAAGCCACAGGGAACAACGAGCAGTACTTC.

The DNA for the CDR3 is TGTGCCAGCAGTGTGACAGACGCGAACACCGGGGAGCTGTTTTTT. This encodes CASSVTDANTGELFF. V usage is TRBV25-1 and J usage is TRBJ2-2; D possibly corresponds to TRBD1 (5 bases). There are 15 residues in the CDR3. CDR1 is MGHDK and CDR2 is SYGVNS in the germline V gene. With 4 bases removed from V and 0 bases from J, the gap between germline ends came to 9 bases.

The chain uses TRBV29-1 and TRBJ2-5; TRBD1 aligns across 9 bases. From germline, CDR1 is SQVTM and CDR2 ANQGSEA. With V trimmed by 6 bases and J by 2 bases, 4 bases remained unmatched. CDR3 length: 13 amino acids. The chain's CDR3 is CSVDGTGQETQYF. The CDR3 nucleotides are TGCAGCGTCGACGGGACAGGGCAAGAGACCCAGTACTTC.

The chain is built from TRBV9 and TRBJ1-5; D unclear. The CDR3 is 15 amino acids. The V gene's germline CDR1 is SGDLS and CDR2 YYNGEE. Trimming pared 0 bases from V and 6 bases from J, leaving 13 bases between. The CDR3 coding sequence is TGTGCCAGCAGCGTAGGGGCGGCTGCGGGTCAGCCCCAGCATTTT. This encodes CASSVGAAAGQPQHF.

The chain couples TRBV5-1 to TRBJ2-3; 9 bases map to TRBD2. The V segment lost 2 bases and the J segment 2 bases; nucleotides outside the gene matches: 6. CDR1 is SGHRS, CDR2 YFSETQ, per germline. The CDR3 sequence is 16 residues long. CDR3 sequence reads: CASSFGLALSTDTQYF. The CDR3 coding sequence is TGCGCCAGCAGCTTTGGACTAGCGTTATCCACAGATACGCAGTATTTT.

This chain joins TRBV9 and TRBJ2-5, with 12 bases aligning to TRBD2. CDR1 and CDR2 (germline): SGDLS, YYNGEE. The junction had 5 bases not matched to a gene; V was cut back by 3 bases and J by 5 bases. The CDR3 is 15 residues long. CDR3 DNA sequence: TGTGCCAGCAGCGCAAGACTAGCGGGAGTGGAGACCCAGTACTTC. Its translation is CASSARLAGVETQYF.

The chain joins TRBV3-1 (or the pseudogene TRBV3-2) to TRBJ2-2; maybe TRBD1 (5 bases). The CDR3 covers 13 residues. Germline CDR1 reads LGHDT; CDR2 reads YNNKEL (reference sequence). With 6 bases removed from V and 7 bases from J, the gap between germline ends came to 12 bases. CDR3 sequence reads: CASRPRQYGELFF. CDR3 sequence (DNA): TGTGCCAGCAGGCCCAGACAGTACGGGGAGCTGTTTTTT.

This chain joins TRBV5-8 and TRBJ2-7; TRBD1 matches 8 bases. Germline lookup yields CDR1 SGHTS and CDR2 YDEGEE. This CDR3 has 14 residues. J lost 4 bases, V lost 5 bases, and 8 bases had no gene match. The CDR3 region is CASRYRQGKYEQYF. In nucleotides, the CDR3 is TGTGCCAGCAGATATCGACAGGGGAAGTACGAGCAGTACTTC.

This clone was detected a few times. The rearrangement uses TRBV7-9 and TRBJ1-6, with a tentative D call TRBD1 (5 bases). This CDR3 region has 14 residues. Germline CDR1 SEHNR, CDR2 FQNEAQ (reference sequence). V lost 2 bases and J 7 bases, leaving 9 bases between the germline ends. The CDR3, as DNA: TGTGCCAGCAGCTTACCGGGGGGGAATTCACCCCTCCACTTT. Amino acids: CASSLPGGNSPLHF.

The chain combines TRBV3-1 (or the pseudogene TRBV3-2) with TRBJ2-1; D is ambiguous. The V and J ends lost 1 base and 5 bases respectively, with 6 bases between them. CDR3 length equals 13 residues. The germline V gene encodes CDR1 LGHDT and CDR2 YNNKEL (reference sequence). CDR3 DNA: TGTGCCAGCAGCCAAGGAGGAGACAATGAGCAGTTCTTC. Protein sequence: CASSQGGDNEQFF.

V gene TRBV15 combines with J gene TRBJ2-7, with TRBD1 matching 8 bases. Trimming cost V 3 bases and J 2 bases; bases outside gene matches: 3. The CDR3 spans 14 residues. Germline loops: CDR1 LNHNV, CDR2 YYDKDF (reference sequence). CDR3 protein: CATSRDRAAYEQYF. The CDR3 bases are TGTGCCACCAGCAGGGACAGGGCCGCCTACGAGCAGTACTTC.

V and J are TRBV5-1 and TRBJ2-3; TRBD2 aligns across 7 bases. With 4 bases clipped from V and 2 bases from J, the junction kept 7 bases outside the gene matches. Germline V lookup: CDR1 SGHRS, CDR2 YFSETQ. The CDR3 has 15 amino acids. The CDR3 DNA follows: TGCGCCAGCAGCGGGTGGGCGGGGGTCACAGATACGCAGTATTTT. Translation: CASSGWAGVTDTQYF.

This rearrangement joins TRBV14 to TRBJ1-1, with a weak D call TRBD1 (6 bases). The CDR3 length is 15 residues. Germline assignment: CDR1 SGHDN and CDR2 FVKESK. The V and J ends lost 2 bases and 4 bases respectively, with 14 bases between them. CDR3 nucleotides: TGTGCCAGCAGCCAACTCCCAGGGGTAGGCACTGAAGCTTTCTTT. It translates to CASSQLPGVGTEAFF. The full variable domain, in which reference TRBV14 and TRBJ1-1 provide the parts outside the CDR3, is EAGVTQFPSHSVIEKGQTVTLRCDPISGHDNLYWYRRVMGKEIKFLLHFVKESKQDESGMPNNRFLAERTGGTYSTLKVQPAELEDSGVYFCASSQLPGVGTEAFFGQGTRLTVV.

This clone was recorded at least ten times. The chain has TRBV27 and TRBJ2-1; D possibly corresponds to TRBD2 (6 bases). This CDR3 is built from 15 residues. Germline V gives CDR1 MNHEY, CDR2 SMNVEV (reference sequence). Trimming removed 6 bases from V and 4 bases from J, with 16 bases in between. Here the CDR3 DNA reads TGTGCCAGCAGACCTGGGGGAGGCGCTTACAATGAGCAGTTCTTC. Its protein is CASRPGGGAYNEQFF.

V and J are TRBV7-2 and TRBJ2-5; D is perhaps TRBD1 (7 bases). The CDR3 contains 14 residues. CDR1 SGHTA and CDR2 FQGNSA come from the germline V gene. V was pared by 3 bases and J by 4 bases, with 12 bases between. The CDR3 nucleotides are TGTGCCAGCAGCTTCCCAGGGGGAGGAGAGACCCAGTACTTC. This sequence encodes CASSFPGGGETQYF.